Below are 14 T cell receptor beta chains sequenced from a single sample in a study of PD-L1 blockade in urothelial cancer. Time point denoted: pretreatment peripheral blood. Here immunoSEQ multiplex PCR was the method, and the copy in TCRdb shows in-frame clones only, minus some. The repertoire holds 90,000 or so clones, nearly 90% seen once, with about 1.7% in the top ten. Material: PBMCs, obtained around atezolizumab (anti-PD-L1) treatment. These receptors originate from a man aged 55 to 70 with urothelial cancer.

The gene calls are TRBV9 and TRBJ2-7; 8 nucleotides align to TRBD2. J gave up 5 bases and V 3 bases, and 7 bases lay outside the gene matches. There are 14 residues in the CDR3. Germline V lookup: CDR1 SGDLS, CDR2 YYNGEE. CDR3 in DNA: TGTGCCAGCAGCGCGCCCGGGAGGGCCCACGAGCAGTACTTC. Translating gives CASSAPGRAHEQYF. The full variable domain, rest sourced from reference TRBV9 and TRBJ2-7, is DSGVTQTPKHLITATGQRVTLRCSPRSGDLSVYWYQQSLDQGLQFLIQYYNGEERAKGNILERFSAQQFPDLHSELNLSSLELGDSALYFCASSAPGRAHEQYFGPGTRLTVT.

The chain is built from TRBV7-9 and TRBJ1-4, with TRBD1 identical over 7 bases. The CDR3 length is 14 residues. V lost 4 bases to trimming and J lost 8 bases; unmatched junction nucleotides: 7. CDR1 and CDR2 from the germline V gene are SEHNR and FQNEAQ (reference sequence). The chain's CDR3 is CASSSRTGGEKLFF. CDR3 nucleotides: TGTGCCAGCAGCTCTAGGACAGGAGGCGAAAAACTGTTTTTT.

The chain links TRBV6-1 to TRBJ2-1; maybe TRBD2 (5 bases). Germline V gene sequence: CDR1 MNHNS, CDR2 SASEGT. This CDR3 region has 16 residues. V was pared by 4 bases and J by 4 bases, with 17 bases between. The CDR3 DNA reads TGTGCCAGCAGTGGACACGAGGATCGAGGGTACAATGAGCAGTTCTTC. It yields the protein CASSGHEDRGYNEQFF.

The rearrangement links TRBV18 to TRBJ2-7; 14 nucleotides line up with TRBD2. Per the germline V gene, CDR1 is KGHSH and CDR2 is LQKENI. The J segment lost 7 bases and the V segment lost 3 bases, leaving 5 bases of the junction unmatched. This CDR3 spans 15 amino acids. The CDR3: CASSPGTSGSLEQYF. Here the CDR3 DNA reads TGTGCCAGCTCACCCGGGACTAGCGGGAGCTTGGAGCAGTACTTC.

Here the CDR3 reads CAWSKVRVGTEAFF. CDR3 in DNA: TGTGCCTGGAGTAAGGTCAGGGTGGGCACTGAAGCTTTCTTT. This rearrangement joins TRBV30 to TRBJ1-1; D might be TRBD1 (5 bases). Trimming cost V 2 bases and J 4 bases, with 14 bases left between them. CDR1 and CDR2 (germline): GTSNPN, SVGIG (reference sequence). The CDR3 is made up of 14 amino acids.

This clone was counted between two and nine times. This chain uses TRBV29-1 with TRBJ1-1; D perhaps matches TRBD1 (6 bases). The V gene's germline CDR1 is SQVTM and CDR2 ANQGSEA. V lost 6 bases and J 2 bases, leaving 13 bases between the germline ends. The CDR3 sequence is 13 residues long. For the CDR3, the DNA is TGCAGCGTCCGGGGGGCCCTTAACACTGAAGCTTTCTTT. As protein: CSVRGALNTEAFF.

The chain employs TRBV14 and TRBJ1-2, with 11 bases aligning to TRBD1. The CDR3 contains 15 residues. Per germline, CDR1 SGHDN and CDR2 FVKESK. V dropped 3 bases and J dropped 4; count of bases not matched to a gene: 4. Here the CDR3 reads CASSHPGQGAYGYTF. The CDR3 DNA reads TGTGCCAGCAGCCACCCAGGACAGGGGGCCTATGGCTACACCTTC. Variable domain in full (rest from reference TRBV14 and TRBJ1-2): EAGVTQFPSHSVIEKGQTVTLRCDPISGHDNLYWYRRVMGKEIKFLLHFVKESKQDESGMPNNRFLAERTGGTYSTLKVQPAELEDSGVYFCASSHPGQGAYGYTFGSGTRLTVV.

The rearrangement uses TRBV2 and TRBJ2-5, with D possibly being TRBD1 (5 bases). V was pared by 3 bases and J by 4 bases, with 9 bases between. The CDR3 is 13 amino acids. The germline V gene encodes CDR1 SNHLY and CDR2 FYNNEI. CDR3 residues: CASSDRGRETQYF. The CDR3, as DNA: TGTGCCAGCAGTGATAGGGGTCGAGAGACCCAGTACTTC. Looking up the rest from reference TRBV2 and TRBJ2-5 gives the full variable domain: EPEVTQTPSHQVTQMGQEVILRCVPISNHLYFYWYRQILGQKVEFLVSFYNNEISEKSEIFDDQFSVERPDGSNFTLKIRSTKLEDSAMYFCASSDRGRETQYFGPGTRLLVL.

This clone turned up a few times. The rearrangement joins TRBV5-5 to TRBJ1-1, with 8 nucleotides matching TRBD1. The CDR3 sequence is 13 residues long. The germline gives CDR1 SGHKS, CDR2 YYEKEE (reference sequence). Trimming removed 4 bases from V and 4 bases from J; junction bases left unmatched: 3. The CDR3 DNA reads TGTGCCAGCAGCCTCCAGGGGGCCACTGAAGCTTTCTTT. Encoded protein: CASSLQGATEAFF.

The rearrangement uses TRBV6-5 and TRBJ1-1; 7 bases fit TRBD1. The V segment lost 5 bases and the J segment 0 bases; nucleotides outside the gene matches: 6. The CDR3 has 15 residues. CDR1 and CDR2 from the germline V gene are MNHEY and SVGAGI. CDR3 sequence: CASSLGTAMNTEAFF. For the CDR3, the DNA is TGTGCCAGCAGTCTCGGGACAGCTATGAACACTGAAGCTTTCTTT.

This clone was recorded only once. CDR3 sequence reads: CASSSGLAGGNEQYF. The CDR3 DNA reads as TGCGCCAGCAGCTCCGGACTAGCGGGAGGGAACGAGCAGTACTTC. The chain carries TRBV5-1 and TRBJ2-7; 15 bases are shared with TRBD2. Looked up from germline, CDR1 is SGHRS and CDR2 is YFSETQ. The length of the CDR3 is 15 residues. V lost 3 bases, J lost 5 bases, and 3 bases stayed unmatched.

This clone has only a few counts. The J gene is TRBJ2-2, the V gene TRBV7-3; TRBD2 agrees at 8 bases. The germline gives CDR1 SGHTA, CDR2 FQGTGA. The CDR3 has 16 amino acids. V shed 5 bases, J shed 1 base, and the junction held 6 bases outside the gene matches. CDR3 DNA: TGTGCCAGCAGCCCCAGCGGGAGTTGGAACACCGGGGAGCTGTTTTTT. It encodes CASSPSGSWNTGELFF.

V is TRBV7-3 and J is TRBJ2-7; maybe TRBD2 (6 bases). The germline V gene has CDR1 SGHTA and CDR2 FQGTGA. The ends were cut back, 5 bases at V and 2 bases at J, with 16 bases in the middle. This CDR3 is built from 15 residues. The chain's CDR3 is CASSPSGAGAYEQYF. CDR3 nucleotides: TGTGCCAGCAGCCCTTCTGGAGCGGGTGCCTACGAGCAGTACTTC.

The chain joins TRBV4-2 to TRBJ2-7, with 10 bases matching TRBD2. J was trimmed by 2 bases and V by 3 bases; bases with no gene match: 7. The CDR3 runs to 16 residues. CDR1 and CDR2 from the germline V gene are LGHNA and YNFKEQ. CDR3 bases: TGTGCCAGCAGCCAGGCCGGGACTAGCGACCCCTACGAGCAGTACTTC. It translates to CASSQAGTSDPYEQYF.